These T cell receptor beta chains were read from a single sample in a study of T cell responses to AZD1222 COVID-19 vaccine. Produced via immunoSEQ multiplex PCR; TCRdb's table is partial and in-frame only. The table has approximately 150,000 clones, 85% to 90% seen once; the top ten hold approximately 5%. The material was peripheral blood, obtained 28 days after the second AZD1222 dose. The source of these receptors is an adult who received the AZD1222 COVID-19 vaccine. The CDR3 runs from the conserved cysteine through the conserved F or W. Fields, in order: V gene, J gene, D gene, clone size, CDR3 DNA, CDR3 protein. The D gene is left open where the match is weak. Clone sizes are given selectively: once, few, many, or a class where the clone is expanded.

v_gene: TRBV5-4
j_gene: TRBJ2-7
d_gene: TRBD1
abundance: NA
CDR3nt: TGTGCCAGCAGCTTGAGGGGGACAGGGAGGTCCGAGCAGTACTTC
CDR3aa: CASSLRGTGRSEQYF

v_gene: TRBV2
j_gene: TRBJ2-2
d_gene: TRBD1
abundance: NA
CDR3nt: TGTGCCAGCAGTGAAAGGAGTCAGGGACAGGGTTTAACCGGGGAGCTGTTTTTT
CDR3aa: CASSERSQGQGLTGELFF

v_gene: TRBV19
j_gene: TRBJ1-3
d_gene: NA
abundance: NA
CDR3nt: TGTGCCAGTCAGGCTACCTATCTAGGAAACACCATATATTTT
CDR3aa: CASQATYLGNTIYF

v_gene: TRBV24-1
j_gene: TRBJ2-3
d_gene: TRBD2
abundance: NA
CDR3nt: TGTGCCACCAGTGGGAGACTAGCGGGTGGAACAGATACGCAGTATTTT
CDR3aa: CATSGRLAGGTDTQYF

v_gene: TRBV2
j_gene: TRBJ1-6
d_gene: TRBD1
abundance: NA
CDR3nt: TGTGCCAGCAGTGTTAGCCGGGACAGCCTAAATAATTCACCCCTCCACTTT
CDR3aa: CASSVSRDSLNNSPLHF

v_gene: TRBV7-6
j_gene: TRBJ2-2
d_gene: TRBD1
abundance: NA
CDR3nt: TGTGCCAGCAGCCAAGACAGGGAGAGAACCGGGGAGCTGTTTTTT
CDR3aa: CASSQDRERTGELFF

v_gene: TRBV10-3
j_gene: TRBJ2-7
d_gene: NA
abundance: NA
CDR3nt: TGTGCCATCAGTGAGAAGGGGTCTACCCCCTACGAGCAGTACTTC
CDR3aa: CAISEKGSTPYEQYF

v_gene: TRBV11-2
j_gene: TRBJ2-7
d_gene: TRBD1
abundance: NA
CDR3nt: TGTGCCAGCAGCTGGGACAGGACTTATTACGAGCAGTACTTC
CDR3aa: CASSWDRTYYEQYF

v_gene: TRBV30
j_gene: TRBJ1-2
d_gene: TRBD1
abundance: NA
CDR3nt: TGTGCCTGGGGACGGGACAGGGGAAAATATGGCTACACCTTC
CDR3aa: CAWGRDRGKYGYTF

v_gene: TRBV27
j_gene: TRBJ2-7
d_gene: NA
abundance: NA
CDR3nt: TGTGCCAGCAGTTTAAGGGGCATGCACGAGCAGTACTTC
CDR3aa: CASSLRGMHEQYF

v_gene: TRBV10-2
j_gene: TRBJ1-1
d_gene: NA
abundance: few
CDR3nt: TGCGCCAGCAGTGCGACCCCCTCTGAAGCTTTCTTT
CDR3aa: CASSATPSEAFF

v_gene: TRBV28
j_gene: TRBJ2-1
d_gene: NA
abundance: NA
CDR3nt: TGTGCCAGCAGTTTATCCCGCACCTACAATGAGCAGTTCTTC
CDR3aa: CASSLSRTYNEQFF

v_gene: TRBV7-2
j_gene: TRBJ2-7
d_gene: TRBD1
abundance: NA
CDR3nt: TGTGCCAGCAGCCGGACAGGAGACCTCTACGAGCAGTACTTC
CDR3aa: CASSRTGDLYEQYF

v_gene: TRBV29-1
j_gene: TRBJ1-1
d_gene: NA
abundance: once
CDR3nt: TGCAGCGTTCTCCTCGGGGGGGCGCAACGGATGAACACTGAAGCTTTCTTT
CDR3aa: CSVLLGGAQRMNTEAFF

v_gene: TRBV12-3/TRBV12-4
j_gene: TRBJ2-5
d_gene: NA
abundance: NA
CDR3nt: TGTGCCAGCGGGGGGACGATCGAGACCCAGTACTTC
CDR3aa: CASGGTIETQYF

v_gene: TRBV5-4
j_gene: TRBJ2-1
d_gene: NA
abundance: NA
CDR3nt: TGTGCCAGCAGCTTTGGGACGATGGAGTGGTTCTTC
CDR3aa: CASSFGTMEWFF

v_gene: TRBV6-5
j_gene: TRBJ2-3
d_gene: NA
abundance: NA
CDR3nt: TGTGCCAGCCAGGATAGCGGCACAGATACGCAGTATTTT
CDR3aa: CASQDSGTDTQYF

v_gene: TRBV10-3
j_gene: TRBJ2-7
d_gene: NA
abundance: NA
CDR3nt: TGTGCCATCAGTGTTTCCCGCGCGGAAAACTACGAGCAGTACTTC
CDR3aa: CAISVSRAENYEQYF

v_gene: TRBV6-1
j_gene: TRBJ2-7
d_gene: TRBD1
abundance: NA
CDR3nt: TGTGCCAGCAGTGAAGCGGCGGGACAGGGAGGGGTCGAGCAGTACTTC
CDR3aa: CASSEAAGQGGVEQYF

v_gene: TRBV10-3
j_gene: TRBJ2-5
d_gene: NA
abundance: NA
CDR3nt: TGTGCCATCAGTGCGGGGAAGGGGGAGACCCAGTACTTC
CDR3aa: CAISAGKGETQYF

v_gene: TRBV12-3/TRBV12-4
j_gene: TRBJ2-3
d_gene: NA
abundance: NA
CDR3nt: TGTGCCAGCAGTAGAGGCGTAGATACGCAGTATTTT
CDR3aa: CASSRGVDTQYF

v_gene: TRBV2
j_gene: TRBJ1-1
d_gene: TRBD1
abundance: NA
CDR3nt: TGTGCCAGATTAGGACAGGGTGGTCCTGAAGCTTTCTTT
CDR3aa: CARLGQGGPEAFF

v_gene: TRBV7-2
j_gene: TRBJ2-5
d_gene: TRBD1
abundance: NA
CDR3nt: TGTGCCAGCAGCCGCGACGACAGGGCCGTGGGGACCCAGTACTTC
CDR3aa: CASSRDDRAVGTQYF

v_gene: TRBV19
j_gene: TRBJ2-7
d_gene: NA
abundance: NA
CDR3nt: TGTGCCAGTAGTATTCTGGGCACCTCCTACGAGCAGTACTTC
CDR3aa: CASSILGTSYEQYF

v_gene: TRBV4-1
j_gene: TRBJ1-1
d_gene: NA
abundance: NA
CDR3nt: TGCGCCAGCAGCCAAAGGGGCCTGAACACTGAAGCTTTCTTT
CDR3aa: CASSQRGLNTEAFF

v_gene: TRBV12-3/TRBV12-4
j_gene: TRBJ2-3
d_gene: NA
abundance: NA
CDR3nt: TGTGCCAGCAGGGACCCGCCGGGAGATACGCAGTATTTT
CDR3aa: CASRDPPGDTQYF

v_gene: TRBV9
j_gene: TRBJ2-3
d_gene: NA
abundance: NA
CDR3nt: TGTGCCAGCAGCGTAGTGCCCGGGGGCGCAGATACGCAGTATTTT
CDR3aa: CASSVVPGGADTQYF

v_gene: TRBV6-4
j_gene: TRBJ1-1
d_gene: NA
abundance: NA
CDR3nt: TGTGCCAGCAGTGAATTGGGGCGTACCACTGAAGCTTTCTTT
CDR3aa: CASSELGRTTEAFF

v_gene: TRBV4-1
j_gene: TRBJ1-2
d_gene: NA
abundance: once
CDR3nt: TGCGCCAGCAGCCCTGGAGGAAGTCCTAACTATGGCTACACCTTC
CDR3aa: CASSPGGSPNYGYTF

v_gene: TRBV12-5
j_gene: TRBJ2-7
d_gene: NA
abundance: NA
CDR3nt: TGTGCTAGTGGTCTCGGGACGGTCTCCTACGAGCAGTACTTC
CDR3aa: CASGLGTVSYEQYF

v_gene: TRBV10-3
j_gene: TRBJ2-5
d_gene: NA
abundance: NA
CDR3nt: TGTGCCATCAGTGACGATCAAGAGACCCAGTACTTC
CDR3aa: CAISDDQETQYF

v_gene: TRBV6-5
j_gene: TRBJ2-1
d_gene: TRBD1
abundance: NA
CDR3nt: TGTGCCAGCAAGGGACAGGGCTACAATGAGCAGTTCTTC
CDR3aa: CASKGQGYNEQFF

v_gene: TRBV4-1
j_gene: TRBJ1-5
d_gene: NA
abundance: NA
CDR3nt: TGCGCCAGCACCCCGGGCGGGTATAGCAATCAGCCCCAGCATTTT
CDR3aa: CASTPGGYSNQPQHF

v_gene: TRBV12-3/TRBV12-4
j_gene: TRBJ1-5
d_gene: NA
abundance: NA
CDR3nt: TGTGCCAGCAGTCCAGGGCGTGGGGAGCCCCAGCATTTT
CDR3aa: CASSPGRGEPQHF

v_gene: TRBV2
j_gene: TRBJ2-3
d_gene: TRBD1
abundance: NA
CDR3nt: TGTGCCAGCAGCCCGACAGGGGTCGGAGATACGCAGTATTTT
CDR3aa: CASSPTGVGDTQYF

v_gene: TRBV19
j_gene: TRBJ2-7
d_gene: TRBD2
abundance: NA
CDR3nt: TGTACCAGTAGTACCTGGGGAGCGGGGGGATACGAGCAGTACTTC
CDR3aa: CTSSTWGAGGYEQYF

v_gene: TRBV9
j_gene: TRBJ2-2
d_gene: NA
abundance: NA
CDR3nt: TGTGCCAGCAGCGTAGTGGCCCCCGGGGAGCTGTTTTTT
CDR3aa: CASSVVAPGELFF

v_gene: TRBV10-3
j_gene: TRBJ2-7
d_gene: NA
abundance: once
CDR3nt: TGTGCCATCAGTGAGACAGTCGACTCCTACGAGCAGTACTTC
CDR3aa: CAISETVDSYEQYF

v_gene: TRBV24-1
j_gene: TRBJ2-1
d_gene: TRBD2
abundance: NA
CDR3nt: TGTGCCACCAGTGACCCCGCTAGCGGGGGGCCACTTAGACCCTTCTACAATGAGCAGTTCTTC
CDR3aa: CATSDPASGGPLRPFYNEQFF

v_gene: TRBV30
j_gene: TRBJ1-6
d_gene: NA
abundance: NA
CDR3nt: TGTGCCTGGATAGGCACCAGATCGGATTCACCCCTCCACTTT
CDR3aa: CAWIGTRSDSPLHF

v_gene: TRBV5-4
j_gene: TRBJ2-7
d_gene: TRBD1
abundance: NA
CDR3nt: TGTGCCAGCAGCTTAGACAGGGGGTCCTACGAGCAGTACTTC
CDR3aa: CASSLDRGSYEQYF

v_gene: TRBV5-1
j_gene: TRBJ1-2
d_gene: TRBD1
abundance: NA
CDR3nt: TGCGCCAGCAGCAGCACAGGGGGTGTGGACTATGGCTACACCTTC
CDR3aa: CASSSTGGVDYGYTF

v_gene: TRBV7-9
j_gene: TRBJ2-3
d_gene: NA
abundance: NA
CDR3nt: TGTGCCAGCAGCTTAGGGCCAGCGGTCCTCACAGATACGCAGTATTTT
CDR3aa: CASSLGPAVLTDTQYF

v_gene: TRBV3-1/TRBV3-2
j_gene: TRBJ2-1
d_gene: NA
abundance: NA
CDR3nt: TGTGCCAGCAGCCTCGGGACGGCTAATGAGCAGTTCTTC
CDR3aa: CASSLGTANEQFF

v_gene: TRBV6-5
j_gene: TRBJ1-5
d_gene: TRBD1
abundance: NA
CDR3nt: TGTGCCAGCACGGGACAGGGCGCCAATCAGCCCCAGCATTTT
CDR3aa: CASTGQGANQPQHF

v_gene: TRBV4-1
j_gene: TRBJ2-7
d_gene: TRBD1
abundance: NA
CDR3nt: TGCGCCAGCAGCCTCCGGGACAGGGCCTACGAGCAGTACTTC
CDR3aa: CASSLRDRAYEQYF

v_gene: TRBV6-5
j_gene: TRBJ1-2
d_gene: NA
abundance: once
CDR3nt: TGTGCCAGCACCCCTTCGGACAACTATGGCTACACCTTC
CDR3aa: CASTPSDNYGYTF

v_gene: TRBV7-8
j_gene: TRBJ1-5
d_gene: NA
abundance: NA
CDR3nt: TGTGCCAGCACGGGTGGGGTGGGCAATCAGCCCCAGCATTTT
CDR3aa: CASTGGVGNQPQHF

v_gene: TRBV9
j_gene: TRBJ1-4
d_gene: TRBD1
abundance: NA
CDR3nt: TGTGCCAGCAGCAACGACAGGGTGGATGAAAAACTGTTTTTT
CDR3aa: CASSNDRVDEKLFF

v_gene: TRBV10-2
j_gene: TRBJ2-7
d_gene: NA
abundance: NA
CDR3nt: TGCGCCAGCGTGAGGGACTACGAGCAGTACTTC
CDR3aa: CASVRDYEQYF

v_gene: TRBV21-1
j_gene: TRBJ1-1
d_gene: NA
abundance: NA
CDR3nt: TGTGCCAGCACCGTTGATCGGACTGAAGCTTTCTTT
CDR3aa: CASTVDRTEAFF

v_gene: TRBV27
j_gene: TRBJ2-7
d_gene: TRBD1
abundance: NA
CDR3nt: TGTGCCAGCAGTTCCCCGGGACAGGGGGCGGAACAGTACTTC
CDR3aa: CASSSPGQGAEQYF

v_gene: TRBV5-1
j_gene: TRBJ1-1
d_gene: NA
abundance: NA
CDR3nt: TGCGCCAGCGGTATGGAATCGGGCTCAGGGGAAGCTTTCTTT
CDR3aa: CASGMESGSGEAFF

v_gene: TRBV7-2
j_gene: TRBJ1-6
d_gene: NA
abundance: once
CDR3nt: TGTGCCAGCAGCTTAGAAGGAGCCAATAATTCACCCCTCCACTTT
CDR3aa: CASSLEGANNSPLHF

v_gene: TRBV5-1
j_gene: TRBJ1-5
d_gene: NA
abundance: NA
CDR3nt: TGCGCCAGCAGCTTGGATGCAGGAGGGGGCAATCAGCCCCAGCATTTT
CDR3aa: CASSLDAGGGNQPQHF

v_gene: TRBV7-8
j_gene: TRBJ1-2
d_gene: TRBD1
abundance: NA
CDR3nt: TGTGCCAGCAGCCTACTGCAGGGGGACTATGGCTACACCTTC
CDR3aa: CASSLLQGDYGYTF

v_gene: TRBV3-1/TRBV3-2
j_gene: TRBJ2-2
d_gene: NA
abundance: NA
CDR3nt: TGTGCCAGCAGCCAAGGGGGGACCTACACCGGGGAGCTGTTTTTT
CDR3aa: CASSQGGTYTGELFF

v_gene: TRBV7-9
j_gene: TRBJ2-3
d_gene: NA
abundance: NA
CDR3nt: TGTGCCAGCAGCCCTCCCTGGGGCGATACGCAGTATTTT
CDR3aa: CASSPPWGDTQYF

v_gene: TRBV7-9
j_gene: TRBJ1-4
d_gene: NA
abundance: NA
CDR3nt: TGTGCCAGCAGCCCACCCGGGAACAACGGGGACAAACTGTTTTTT
CDR3aa: CASSPPGNNGDKLFF